A single T cell receptor (beta chain) is shown here with its context. Only in-frame clones appear in the TCRdb table, and some are missing; sequencing was by immunoSEQ multiplex PCR. The sample has around 250,000 clones; approximately 90% are singletons. These data are taken from a study of blood T cell repertoires in COVID-19. Whole-study context: PBMCs, B-cell-depleted T cells, or T cells were the source of the cDNA or gDNA that made up the material.

Trimming pared 3 bases from V and 3 bases from J, leaving 15 bases between. This CDR3 has 15 residues. Germline CDR1 reads DFQATT; CDR2 reads SNEGSKA (reference sequence). The chain is built from TRBV20-1 and TRBJ1-5, with a possible D match to TRBD1 (5 bases). This TCR was recovered from a human donor in a cohort exposed to, infected with or recovered from COVID-19 (not recorded which). The donor label of this sample is uncertain. Sequencing was done on a sample of PBMCs or T cells enriched from blood (not recorded which). The CDR3 DNA reads as TGCAGTGCTAGTCGGGGGTATCGAGACAATCAGCCCCAGCATTTT. Translation gives CSASRGYRDNQPQHF.